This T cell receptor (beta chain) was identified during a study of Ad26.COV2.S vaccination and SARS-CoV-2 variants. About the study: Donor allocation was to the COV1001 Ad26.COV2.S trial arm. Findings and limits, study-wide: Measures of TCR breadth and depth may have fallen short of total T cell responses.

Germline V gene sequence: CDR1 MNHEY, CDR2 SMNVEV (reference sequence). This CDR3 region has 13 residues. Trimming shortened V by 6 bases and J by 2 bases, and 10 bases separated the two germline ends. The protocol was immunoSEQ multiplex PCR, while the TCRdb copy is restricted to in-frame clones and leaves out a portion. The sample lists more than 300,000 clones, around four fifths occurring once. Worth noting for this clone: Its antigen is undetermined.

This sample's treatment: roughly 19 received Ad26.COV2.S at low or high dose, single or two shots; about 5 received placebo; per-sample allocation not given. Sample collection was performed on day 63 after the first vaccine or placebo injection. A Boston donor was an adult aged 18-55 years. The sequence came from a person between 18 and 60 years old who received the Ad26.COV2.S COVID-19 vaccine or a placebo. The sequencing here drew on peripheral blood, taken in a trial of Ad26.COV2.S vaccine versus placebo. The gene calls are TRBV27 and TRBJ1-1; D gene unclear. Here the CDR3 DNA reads TGTGCCAGCAGATGGCACGGCAACACTGAAGCTTTCTTT. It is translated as CASRWHGNTEAFF.